Listed below are T cell receptor beta chains from one sample, sequenced in a study of identical twins. One entry per CDR3 protein, called by TCRdb with MiXCR from the 5' RACE reads. This sample has 300,000 to 400,000 distinct CDR3 sequences, with approximately 13% found just once. These data were likewise used in another study, on yellow fever vaccine responses in identical twins.

The sample was CD8+ T cells sorted from blood. The receptor source for this set is a woman aged 18-35 years in good health. CDR3s include the opening cysteine and the closing phenylalanine or tryptophan. Each record gives: clone size, V gene, D gene, J gene, CDR3 DNA, CDR3 protein. A D gene is named only where the DNA matches it firmly. Clone size is not always given. Where it is, it says once, few, many or a class for expanded clones.

abundance: few; v_gene: TRBV11-3; d_gene: -; j_gene: TRBJ2-3; CDR3nt: TGTGCCAGCAGCCGACCTCACGGGCATACGCAGTATTTT; CDR3aa: CASSRPHGHTQYF
abundance: few; v_gene: TRBV3-1; d_gene: -; j_gene: TRBJ1-2; CDR3nt: TGTGCCAGCAGCCAAGACAGGAAGCCTTATGGCTACACCTTC; CDR3aa: CASSQDRKPYGYTF
abundance: -; v_gene: TRBV7-9; d_gene: -; j_gene: TRBJ1-2; CDR3nt: TGTGCCAGCAGCTCTTTGGGCGACTCATCGGACTATGGCTACACCTTC; CDR3aa: CASSSLGDSSDYGYTF
abundance: -; v_gene: TRBV6-1; d_gene: -; j_gene: TRBJ1-1; CDR3nt: TGTGCCAGCAGGGCCATGGAGAACACTGAAGCTTTCTTT; CDR3aa: CASRAMENTEAFF
abundance: -; v_gene: TRBV25-1; d_gene: -; j_gene: TRBJ1-1; CDR3nt: TGTGCCAGCAGCGGCTCGCGGGCTGAAGCTTTCTTT; CDR3aa: CASSGSRAEAFF
abundance: -; v_gene: TRBV11-2; d_gene: -; j_gene: TRBJ1-4; CDR3nt: TGTGCCAGCAGCTCTGAGGCCGGGGGTGAAAAACTGTTTTTT; CDR3aa: CASSSEAGGEKLFF
abundance: -; v_gene: TRBV6-1; d_gene: -; j_gene: TRBJ2-5; CDR3nt: TGTGCCAGCAGTGCCCGGACCTACTACACCATGTCAGCAGCACAAGAGACCCAGTACTTC; CDR3aa: CASSARTYYTMSAAQETQYF
abundance: few; v_gene: TRBV6-2/TRBV6-3; d_gene: -; j_gene: TRBJ2-7; CDR3nt: TGTGCCAGTGAGGGGAGTTCGGGTTACGAGCAGTACTTC; CDR3aa: CASEGSSGYEQYF
abundance: few; v_gene: TRBV5-1; d_gene: -; j_gene: TRBJ2-2; CDR3nt: TGCGCCAGCAGCTTGGGGCAGATAAACACCGGGGAGCTGTTTTTT; CDR3aa: CASSLGQINTGELFF
abundance: many; v_gene: TRBV12-3/TRBV12-4; d_gene: -; j_gene: TRBJ1-5; CDR3nt: TGTGCCAGCAGTTTATGGTCTGGGGATCAGCCCCAGCATTTT; CDR3aa: CASSLWSGDQPQHF
abundance: -; v_gene: TRBV11-2; d_gene: -; j_gene: TRBJ2-7; CDR3nt: TGTGCCAGCAGCTTGGCGGGGTCGTTTGTCGAGCAGTACTTC; CDR3aa: CASSLAGSFVEQYF
abundance: few; v_gene: TRBV7-9; d_gene: TRBD1; j_gene: TRBJ1-1; CDR3nt: TGTGCCAGCAGGGGCAGCGGGACAGGGATTGTTGAAGCTTTCTTT; CDR3aa: CASRGSGTGIVEAFF
abundance: -; v_gene: TRBV29-1; d_gene: -; j_gene: TRBJ2-5; CDR3nt: TGCAGCGTTGAGGGGGGCGGGCCACAAGAGACCCAGTACTTC; CDR3aa: CSVEGGGPQETQYF
abundance: few; v_gene: TRBV2; d_gene: TRBD2; j_gene: TRBJ2-1; CDR3nt: TGTGCCATGACCGGGACTAGCGGGAAACTGGGGAATGAGCAGTTCTTC; CDR3aa: CAMTGTSGKLGNEQFF
abundance: few; v_gene: TRBV5-1; d_gene: -; j_gene: TRBJ2-5; CDR3nt: TGCGCCAGCAGCTCCGCTAGCGCTCAAGAGACCCAGTACTTC; CDR3aa: CASSSASAQETQYF
abundance: -; v_gene: TRBV7-9; d_gene: TRBD2; j_gene: TRBJ2-1; CDR3nt: TGTGCCAGCAGCCCCCCGCGGGGGGGCGTCAGGATCGATGAGCAGTTCTTC; CDR3aa: CASSPPRGGVRIDEQFF
abundance: many; v_gene: TRBV5-1; d_gene: TRBD2; j_gene: TRBJ2-2; CDR3nt: TGCGCCAGCAGCTTGAGGTCTTGGACTAGCGGGATCTCCGGGGAGCTGTTTTTT; CDR3aa: CASSLRSWTSGISGELFF
abundance: -; v_gene: TRBV9; d_gene: TRBD2; j_gene: TRBJ2-7; CDR3nt: TGTGCCAGCAGCACAGCCGGACTAGCGGGAGACGAGCAGTACTTC; CDR3aa: CASSTAGLAGDEQYF
abundance: many; v_gene: TRBV27; d_gene: TRBD2; j_gene: TRBJ2-1; CDR3nt: TGTGCCAGCAGTTTGACTAGCGGATACTCCTACAATGAGCAGTTCTTC; CDR3aa: CASSLTSGYSYNEQFF
abundance: many; v_gene: TRBV28; d_gene: -; j_gene: TRBJ2-5; CDR3nt: TGTGCCAGCAGGCCCGACACGGGCGAAGAGACCCAGTACTTC; CDR3aa: CASRPDTGEETQYF
abundance: -; v_gene: TRBV7-9; d_gene: TRBD2; j_gene: TRBJ2-1; CDR3nt: TGTGCCAGCACCTCTAGCGGTGACAAAAACAATGAGCAGTTCTTC; CDR3aa: CASTSSGDKNNEQFF
abundance: many; v_gene: TRBV7-9; d_gene: TRBD2; j_gene: TRBJ2-1; CDR3nt: TGTGCCAGCAGCCCCCCCGGGGAGGGGCCATACAATGAGCAGTTCTTC; CDR3aa: CASSPPGEGPYNEQFF
abundance: few; v_gene: TRBV5-5; d_gene: TRBD2; j_gene: TRBJ2-3; CDR3nt: TGTGCCAGCAGCTTGGAAGGAAGCGGGGGGGCTGGGGATACGCAGTATTTT; CDR3aa: CASSLEGSGGAGDTQYF
abundance: few; v_gene: TRBV20-1; d_gene: TRBD1; j_gene: TRBJ2-1; CDR3nt: TGCAGTGCTACAAGGGACAGTAGCTCCTACAATGAGCAGTTCTTC; CDR3aa: CSATRDSSSYNEQFF
abundance: few; v_gene: TRBV6-1; d_gene: -; j_gene: TRBJ2-5; CDR3nt: TGTGCCAGCAGAAGTTGGGAGGAGATAGAAGAGACCCAGTACTTC; CDR3aa: CASRSWEEIEETQYF
abundance: -; v_gene: TRBV3-1; d_gene: -; j_gene: TRBJ2-1; CDR3nt: TGTGCCAGCAGCCAGGGCGGGAATGGTTATAGCTCCTACAATGAGCAGTTCTTC; CDR3aa: CASSQGGNGYSSYNEQFF
abundance: many; v_gene: TRBV7-6; d_gene: -; j_gene: TRBJ2-5; CDR3nt: TGTGCCAGCAGCTTAGCTCTAGCCCACGAGACCCAGTACTTC; CDR3aa: CASSLALAHETQYF
abundance: few; v_gene: TRBV5-1; d_gene: -; j_gene: TRBJ2-5; CDR3nt: TGCGCCAGCAGCCATTTCAGGGAGGGGGGCCAAGAGACCCAGTACTTC; CDR3aa: CASSHFREGGQETQYF
abundance: many; v_gene: TRBV29-1; d_gene: -; j_gene: TRBJ1-2; CDR3nt: TGCAGCGTTGAAGATCAGCCTCCCCAACCCTATGGCTACACCTTC; CDR3aa: CSVEDQPPQPYGYTF
abundance: few; v_gene: TRBV7-9; d_gene: TRBD1; j_gene: TRBJ1-4; CDR3nt: TGTGCCAGCAGCTTAGGCCAGGGGGCGAGCAAACTGTTTTTT; CDR3aa: CASSLGQGASKLFF
abundance: few; v_gene: TRBV5-1; d_gene: -; j_gene: TRBJ2-7; CDR3nt: TGCGCCAGCAGCTTGGATTACCCACCCCCATATTACGAGCAGTACTTC; CDR3aa: CASSLDYPPPYYEQYF
abundance: -; v_gene: TRBV5-1; d_gene: -; j_gene: TRBJ2-7; CDR3nt: TGCGCCAGCAGCTTGGCAGACAGAATTCCCTACTACGAGCAGTACTTC; CDR3aa: CASSLADRIPYYEQYF
abundance: many; v_gene: TRBV11-2; d_gene: TRBD2; j_gene: TRBJ2-1; CDR3nt: TGTGCCAGCAGCTTAAAATTCGCTAGCGGGGATGAGCAGTTCTTC; CDR3aa: CASSLKFASGDEQFF
abundance: -; v_gene: TRBV7-7; d_gene: -; j_gene: TRBJ2-1; CDR3nt: TGTGCCAGCAGCCAAAGCCTAGAGGGGGGATACAATGAGCAGTTCTTC; CDR3aa: CASSQSLEGGYNEQFF
abundance: -; v_gene: TRBV12-3/TRBV12-4; d_gene: -; j_gene: TRBJ1-5; CDR3nt: TGTGCCAGCAGTCCCGAAAATCAGCCCCAGCATTTT; CDR3aa: CASSPENQPQHF
abundance: few; v_gene: TRBV10-3; d_gene: TRBD1; j_gene: TRBJ2-3; CDR3nt: TGTGCCATCAGTAAGGACAGGGGAGGTGAAGATACGCAGTATTTT; CDR3aa: CAISKDRGGEDTQYF
abundance: -; v_gene: TRBV4-2; d_gene: -; j_gene: TRBJ2-3; CDR3nt: TGTGCCAGCAGCCAAGATCTAACGGCGTTCAGCGCAGATACGCAGTATTTT; CDR3aa: CASSQDLTAFSADTQYF
abundance: few; v_gene: TRBV29-1; d_gene: -; j_gene: TRBJ1-1; CDR3nt: TGCAGCGTTGATTCGGGGGTTGAGACTGAAGCTTTCTTT; CDR3aa: CSVDSGVETEAFF
abundance: -; v_gene: TRBV6-5; d_gene: -; j_gene: TRBJ2-1; CDR3nt: TGTGCCAGCAGTTACTCGAGGTGGGACAAATACAATGAGCAGTTCTTC; CDR3aa: CASSYSRWDKYNEQFF
abundance: -; v_gene: TRBV28; d_gene: -; j_gene: TRBJ2-1; CDR3nt: TGTGCCAGCACCGTTAGCGGAGGCTCCTACAATGAGCAGTTCTTC; CDR3aa: CASTVSGGSYNEQFF
abundance: few; v_gene: TRBV7-6; d_gene: TRBD2; j_gene: TRBJ2-3; CDR3nt: TGTGCCAGCAGCTCCATGAACCCTAGCGGGGGGGACACAGATACGCAGTATTTT; CDR3aa: CASSSMNPSGGDTDTQYF
abundance: many; v_gene: TRBV12-3/TRBV12-4; d_gene: -; j_gene: TRBJ1-1; CDR3nt: TGTGCCAGCAGTCTACAGGGTAACACTGAAGCTTTCTTT; CDR3aa: CASSLQGNTEAFF
abundance: few; v_gene: TRBV2; d_gene: -; j_gene: TRBJ2-3; CDR3nt: TGTGCCAGCAGTGAATTGCGGGAATTCACAGATACGCAGTATTTT; CDR3aa: CASSELREFTDTQYF
abundance: -; v_gene: TRBV11-1; d_gene: TRBD1; j_gene: TRBJ2-1; CDR3nt: TGTGCCAGCAGCTTACCCAAGACCGGGACAGGAGGGGCAAATGAGCAGTTCTTC; CDR3aa: CASSLPKTGTGGANEQFF
abundance: once; v_gene: TRBV2; d_gene: TRBD2; j_gene: TRBJ2-1; CDR3nt: TGTGCCGGAAGGGGGACTAGGGTGTACAATGAGCAGTTCTTC; CDR3aa: CAGRGTRVYNEQFF